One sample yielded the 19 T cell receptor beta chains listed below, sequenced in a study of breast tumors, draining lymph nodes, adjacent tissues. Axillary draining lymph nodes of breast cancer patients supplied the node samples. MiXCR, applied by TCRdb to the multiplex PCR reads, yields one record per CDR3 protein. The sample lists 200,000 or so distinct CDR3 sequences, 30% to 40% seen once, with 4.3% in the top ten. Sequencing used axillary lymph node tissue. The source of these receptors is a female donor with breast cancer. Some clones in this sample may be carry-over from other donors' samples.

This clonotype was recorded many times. The CDR3, as DNA: TGCAGTGCTCCAGGGACATTCGGCTACACCTTC. Translation gives CSAPGTFGYTF. The chain employs TRBV20-1 and TRBJ1-2, with a weak D call TRBD1 (6 bases). Germline CDR1 reads DFQATT; CDR2 reads SNEGSKA (reference sequence). V dropped 5 bases and J dropped 8 bases, with 12 bases sitting between them. The CDR3 runs 11 residues.

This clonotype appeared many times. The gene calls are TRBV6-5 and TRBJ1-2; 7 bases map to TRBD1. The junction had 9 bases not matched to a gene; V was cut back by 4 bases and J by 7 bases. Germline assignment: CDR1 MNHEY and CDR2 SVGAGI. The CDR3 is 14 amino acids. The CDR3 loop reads CASSFAGGGLGYTF. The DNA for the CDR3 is TGTGCCAGCAGTTTCGCAGGGGGGGGCCTTGGCTACACCTTC.

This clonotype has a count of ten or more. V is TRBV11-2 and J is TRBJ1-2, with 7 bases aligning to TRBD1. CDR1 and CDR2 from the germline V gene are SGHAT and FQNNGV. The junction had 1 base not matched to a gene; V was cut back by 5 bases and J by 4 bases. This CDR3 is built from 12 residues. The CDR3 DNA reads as TGTGCCAGCAGCAGGACAGGCTATGGCTACACCTTC. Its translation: CASSRTGYGYTF. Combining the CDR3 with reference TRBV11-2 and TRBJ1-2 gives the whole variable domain EAGVAQSPRYKIIEKRQSVAFWCNPISGHATLYWYQQILGQGPKLLIQFQNNGVVDDSQLPKDRFSAERLKGVDSTLKIQPAKLEDSAVYLCASSRTGYGYTFGSGTRLTVV.

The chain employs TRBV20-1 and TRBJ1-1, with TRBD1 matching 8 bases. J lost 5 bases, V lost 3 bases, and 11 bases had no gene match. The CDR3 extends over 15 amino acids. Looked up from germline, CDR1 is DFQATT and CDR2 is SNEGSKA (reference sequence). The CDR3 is CSARGSGTGETEAFF. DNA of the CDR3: TGCAGTGCTAGGGGCTCCGGGACAGGAGAAACTGAAGCTTTCTTT.

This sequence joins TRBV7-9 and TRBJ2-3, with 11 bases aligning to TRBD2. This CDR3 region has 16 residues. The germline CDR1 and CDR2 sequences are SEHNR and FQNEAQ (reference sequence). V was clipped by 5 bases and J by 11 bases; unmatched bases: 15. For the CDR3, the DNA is TGTGCCAGCAGCGCCCCAACTAGCGGGAGCTACAATGAGCAGTATTTT. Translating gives CASSAPTSGSYNEQYF. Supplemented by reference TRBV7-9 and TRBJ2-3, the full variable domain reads DTGVSQNPRHKITKRGQNVTFRCDPISEHNRLYWYRQTLGQGPEFLTYFQNEAQLEKSRLLSDRFSAERPKGSFSTLEIQRTEQGDSAMYLCASSAPTSGSYNEQYFGPGTRLTVL.

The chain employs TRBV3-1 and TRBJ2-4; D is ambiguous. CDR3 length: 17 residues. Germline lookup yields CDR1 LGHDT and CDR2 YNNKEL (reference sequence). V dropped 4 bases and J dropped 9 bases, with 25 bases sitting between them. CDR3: CASSPSHTGRLGSIQYF. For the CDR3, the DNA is TGTGCCAGCAGCCCGTCCCATACCGGACGCCTTGGAAGCATTCAGTACTTC.

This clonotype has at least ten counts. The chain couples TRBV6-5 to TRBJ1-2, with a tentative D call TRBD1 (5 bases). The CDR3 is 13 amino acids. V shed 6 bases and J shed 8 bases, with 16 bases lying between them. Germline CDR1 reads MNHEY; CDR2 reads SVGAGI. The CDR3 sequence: CASSRDLVEGYTF. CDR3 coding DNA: TGTGCCAGCAGCCGGGACCTAGTTGAAGGCTACACCTTC.

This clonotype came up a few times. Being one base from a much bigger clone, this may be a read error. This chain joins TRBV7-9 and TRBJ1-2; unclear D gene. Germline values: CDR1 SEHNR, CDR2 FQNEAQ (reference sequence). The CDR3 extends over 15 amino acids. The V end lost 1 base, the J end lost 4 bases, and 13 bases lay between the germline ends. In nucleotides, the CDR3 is TGTGCCAGCAGCTTAGGACCGGCCCGACGCTATGGCTACACCTTC. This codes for CASSLGPARRYGYTF.

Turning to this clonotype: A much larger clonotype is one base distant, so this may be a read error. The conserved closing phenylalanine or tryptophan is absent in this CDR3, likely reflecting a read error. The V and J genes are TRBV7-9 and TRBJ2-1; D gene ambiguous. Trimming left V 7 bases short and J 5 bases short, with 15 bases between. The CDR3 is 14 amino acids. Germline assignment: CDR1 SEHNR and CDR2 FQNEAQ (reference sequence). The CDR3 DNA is TGTGCCAGCACCCGACTGGGAAAAAACAATGAGCAGTTCCTC. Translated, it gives CASTRLGKNNEQFL.

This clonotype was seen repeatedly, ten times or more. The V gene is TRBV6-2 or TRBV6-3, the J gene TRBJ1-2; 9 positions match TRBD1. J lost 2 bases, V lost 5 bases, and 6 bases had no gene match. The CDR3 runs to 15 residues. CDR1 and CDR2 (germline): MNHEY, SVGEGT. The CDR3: CASSPRDRENYGYTF. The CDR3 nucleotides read TGTGCCAGCAGTCCCCGGGACAGGGAGAACTATGGCTACACCTTC.

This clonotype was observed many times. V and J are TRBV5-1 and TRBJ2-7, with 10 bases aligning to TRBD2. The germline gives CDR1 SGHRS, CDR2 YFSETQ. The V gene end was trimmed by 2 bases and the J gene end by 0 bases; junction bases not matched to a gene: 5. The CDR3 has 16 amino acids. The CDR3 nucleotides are TGCGCCAGCAGCTTCTCTTCTAGCGGGAGCTCCTACGAGCAGTACTTC. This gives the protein CASSFSSSGSSYEQYF.

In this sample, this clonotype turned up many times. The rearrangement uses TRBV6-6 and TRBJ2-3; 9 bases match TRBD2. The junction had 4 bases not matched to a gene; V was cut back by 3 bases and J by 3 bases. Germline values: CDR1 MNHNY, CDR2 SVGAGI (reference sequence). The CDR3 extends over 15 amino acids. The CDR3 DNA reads TGTGCCAGCAGTTATCAGCGGGGGGAGACAGATACGCAGTATTTT. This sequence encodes CASSYQRGETDTQYF.

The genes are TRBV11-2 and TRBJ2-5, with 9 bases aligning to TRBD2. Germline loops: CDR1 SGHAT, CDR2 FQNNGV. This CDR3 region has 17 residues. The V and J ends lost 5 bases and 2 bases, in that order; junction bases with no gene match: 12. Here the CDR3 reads CASSDGSGLAGQETQYF. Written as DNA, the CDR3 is TGTGCCAGCAGCGACGGGAGTGGGCTAGCGGGACAAGAGACCCAGTACTTC.

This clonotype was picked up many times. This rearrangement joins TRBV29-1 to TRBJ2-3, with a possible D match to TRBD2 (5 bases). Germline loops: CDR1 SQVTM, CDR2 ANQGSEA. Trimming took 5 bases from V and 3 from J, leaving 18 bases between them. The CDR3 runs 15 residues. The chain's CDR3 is CSVSTGIERTDTQYF. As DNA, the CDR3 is TGCAGCGTTTCCACCGGGATCGAAAGAACAGATACGCAGTATTTT.

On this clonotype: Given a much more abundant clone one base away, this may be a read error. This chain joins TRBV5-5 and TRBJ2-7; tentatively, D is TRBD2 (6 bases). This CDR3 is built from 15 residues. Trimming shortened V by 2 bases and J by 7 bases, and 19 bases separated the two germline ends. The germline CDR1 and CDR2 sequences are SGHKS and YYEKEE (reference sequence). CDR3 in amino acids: CASSFPREPPREQYF. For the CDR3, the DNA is TGTGCCAGCAGCTTCCCTCGGGAGCCGCCGAGGGAGCAGTACTTC.

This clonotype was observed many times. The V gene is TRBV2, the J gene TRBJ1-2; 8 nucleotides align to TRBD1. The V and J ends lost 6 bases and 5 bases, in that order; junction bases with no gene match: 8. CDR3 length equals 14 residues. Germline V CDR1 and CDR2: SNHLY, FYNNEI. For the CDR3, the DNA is TGTGCCAGCAGGGCCGGGACAGGCCCGTATGGCTACACCTTC. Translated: CASRAGTGPYGYTF.

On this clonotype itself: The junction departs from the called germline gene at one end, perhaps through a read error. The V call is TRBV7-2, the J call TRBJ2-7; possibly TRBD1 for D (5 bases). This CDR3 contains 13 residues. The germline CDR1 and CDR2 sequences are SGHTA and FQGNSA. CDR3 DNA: TGTACCAGCAGCTTTCGGACAACCTACGAGCGGTACTTC. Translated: CTSSFRTTYERYF.

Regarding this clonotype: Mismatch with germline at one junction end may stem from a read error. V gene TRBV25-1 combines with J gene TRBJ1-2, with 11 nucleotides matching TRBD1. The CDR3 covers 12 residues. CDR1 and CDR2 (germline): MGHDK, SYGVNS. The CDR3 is CASSDRDRGILF. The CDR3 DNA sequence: TGTGCCAGCAGTGACCGGGACAGGGGGATACTCTTC.

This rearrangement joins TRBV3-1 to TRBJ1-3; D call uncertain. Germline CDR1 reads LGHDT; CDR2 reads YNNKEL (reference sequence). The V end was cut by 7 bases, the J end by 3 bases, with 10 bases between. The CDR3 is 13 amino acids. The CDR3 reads CASTPGDGNTIYF. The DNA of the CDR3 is TGTGCCAGCACCCCCGGGGATGGAAACACCATATATTTT.